One sample yielded the 8 T cell receptor beta chains listed below, sequenced in a study of control samples from healthy donors and cancer patients. Here immunoSEQ multiplex PCR was the method, and the copy in TCRdb shows in-frame clones only, minus some. This sample has 130,000 to 150,000 clones, with 80% to 95% found just once. The sequenced sample consisted of blood. These receptors came from a young man in good health.

This chain joins TRBV29-1 and TRBJ2-2; perhaps TRBD1 as D (5 bases). The CDR3 spans 12 residues. V was clipped by 0 bases and J by 7 bases, with 6 bases between them. Germline assignment: CDR1 SQVTM and CDR2 ANQGSEA. DNA of the CDR3: TGCAGCGTTGAAGATCAGGGCGGGGAGCTGTTTTTT. Protein product: CSVEDQGGELFF.

Only a few counts were recorded for this clone. V usage is TRBV28 and J usage is TRBJ1-6; tentatively, D is TRBD1 (6 bases). Trimming shortened V by 4 bases and J by 11 bases, and 9 bases separated the two germline ends. This CDR3 contains 12 residues. CDR1 and CDR2 from the germline V gene are MDHEN and SYDVKM. The CDR3 DNA reads TGTGCCAGCAGTTCCGCAGGGGCACCCCTCCACTTT. It translates to CASSSAGAPLHF.

CDR3 sequence: CASSYGLAGGNEQFF. The DNA of the CDR3 is TGTGCCAGCAGCTACGGACTAGCGGGGGGTAATGAGCAGTTCTTC. This chain uses TRBV7-9 with TRBJ2-1; TRBD2 matches 14 bases. V dropped 4 bases and J dropped 7; count of bases not matched to a gene: 3. Germline V lookup: CDR1 SEHNR, CDR2 FQNEAQ (reference sequence). CDR3 length equals 15 residues.

V gene TRBV5-4 combines with J gene TRBJ1-2, with D hard to call. With 0 bases removed from V and 0 bases from J, the gap between germline ends came to 9 bases. CDR1 SGHNT and CDR2 YYREEE come from the germline V gene (reference sequence). The CDR3 is 15 residues long. The CDR3 sequence is CASSLGQPSNYGYTF. CDR3 DNA: TGTGCCAGCAGCTTGGGCCAGCCCTCTAACTATGGCTACACCTTC.

This clone was picked up one time. The chain is built from TRBV28 and TRBJ1-2; a weak D match, TRBD1 (6 bases). The CDR3 spans 12 residues. Between the trimmed V and J ends, which lost 3 bases and 8 bases, there was a span of 10 bases. Germline loops: CDR1 MDHEN, CDR2 SYDVKM. The CDR3 here is CASSLGTSGYTF. The CDR3 nucleotides are TGTGCCAGCAGTTTGGGGACATCAGGCTACACCTTC.

V is TRBV10-1 and J is TRBJ1-2; D is unclear. With 4 bases removed from V and 0 bases from J, the gap between germline ends came to 6 bases. This CDR3 is 13 amino acids long. Germline loops: CDR1 WNHNN, CDR2 SYGVQD (reference sequence). The chain's CDR3 is CASSGSSNYGYTF. The CDR3 DNA is TGCGCCAGCAGTGGAAGCTCTAACTATGGCTACACCTTC.

The chain combines TRBV2 with TRBJ2-3, with D possibly being TRBD1 or TRBD2 (5 bases each). Looked up from germline, CDR1 is SNHLY and CDR2 is FYNNEI. The CDR3 has 15 amino acids. With 2 bases removed from V and 2 bases from J, the gap between germline ends came to 11 bases. CDR3 bases: TGTGCCAGCAGTGAAAGGGACGGTTACACAGATACGCAGTATTTT. It yields the protein CASSERDGYTDTQYF.

J is TRBJ2-1 and V is TRBV12-3 or TRBV12-4; TRBD2 is a possible D gene (6 bases). V was shortened by 6 bases and J by 8 bases, with 11 bases between the two germline ends. CDR3 length: 12 residues. The CDR3 loop reads CASRPERDEQFF. The CDR3 coding sequence is TGTGCCAGCAGACCTGAGCGGGATGAGCAGTTCTTC.